This note documents a single T cell receptor (beta chain) sequence. Its antigen is unidentified. Trimming removed 6 bases from V and 1 base from J; junction bases left unmatched: 5. The CDR3 has 15 residues. The germline CDR1 and CDR2 sequences are MNHEY and SVGAGI. PCR amplification relied on 60 Vbeta primers (plus 13 Jbeta primers). Using immunoSEQ multiplex PCR, the repertoire was profiled, and TCRdb retains in-frame clones only, with some absent. The sample gives 150,000 to 200,000 clones, 76% of which show up once; roughly 1.5% is in the top ten. The sample belongs to a study of cytomegalovirus exposure and HLA in healthy donors. Donors in the study were healthy people who gave bone marrow. The study's findings and limits: TCR association rates varied by HLA locus in a later analysis, with DRB1 highest and HLA-C lowest. An apparent linkage of common viral pathogens to several of the most significant clusters emerged in a later analysis. Association of 17,000 or so TCR beta sequences with HLA alleles was found at 0.05 false discovery rate in a later analysis.

The rearrangement joins TRBV6-5 to TRBJ1-5; 8 bases align to TRBD1. Sequenced: PBMCs. The clonotype was recovered from a man younger than 30 in good health and CMV-seronegative. As DNA, the CDR3 is TGTGCCAGCAGACCGACAGGGGTAAGCAATCAGCCCCAGCATTTT. Translation gives CASRPTGVSNQPQHF.